This T cell receptor beta chain derives from a study of cytomegalovirus exposure and HLA in healthy donors (dated by TCRdb to about 2017). Some background on the complete study: An earlier analysis of 550 to 700 of the donors reported 250 to 300 Gb of sequence data and some 120 million unique TCR beta sequences from 150 million to 200 million T cells. An early release that covered fewer than 800 HLA-typed donors contained approximately 300 gigabases of sequencing data and some 87 million unique TCR sequences. Of the 350 to 450 genotyped donors, 81% were placed in the genetic ancestry cluster associated with self-reported Caucasian donors. The study aimed to test whether signatures of past pathogen exposure could be identified by cataloging public T cell receptors. The T cell repertoires of 550 to 850 subjects were profiled by immunosequencing and related to cytomegalovirus serostatus. In addition to the first cohort of 650 to 750 subjects, a separate validation cohort of approximately 130 different subjects was used. High-throughput TCR immunosequencing, statistical association of individual TCRs with disease status, and machine learning were combined to predict cytomegalovirus infection status. A later analysis re-analyzed previously published TCR beta repertoires from 650 to 800 donors and added high-resolution HLA genotyping to study TCR occurrence patterns. The later analysis used no new phenotypic data to find candidate immune exposures, relying instead on TCR beta sequences and their occurrence across donors. To decide whether each TCR beta V gene segment behaved as functional or pseudogenic, an earlier analysis of approximately 620 of the donors relied on high-throughput TCR beta sequencing. Donor age, sex, ethnicity and CMV serostatus were collected together with the repertoire data. A later genetic analysis used genome-wide SNP genotypes for about 60% of the 666 donors, treating that subset as a discovery cohort. All discovery cohort repertoires had been generated using a single sequencing platform. Class I and class II HLA loci were covered by the typing at four-digit resolution. Typing coverage varied by locus: about 629-640 donors for A, B, C, DRB1 and DQB1; roughly 510 for DQA1; more than 600 for DPA1; roughly 450 for DPB1. Several DR-DQ haplotypes were handled as single units for association and clustering because linkage in the cohort was strong. Among 398 genotyped donors of the cohort, an average of approximately 220,000 unique TCR beta nucleotide sequences was sequenced per donor, of which roughly 17% were non-productive. Study-level results and caveats: A further reported finding was that TCR beta sequences accurately predicted the HLA-A and HLA-B alleles for most subjects in the first cohort. A later analysis reported that several top co-occurrence clusters appeared linked to parvovirus B19, influenza, CMV and Epstein-Barr virus. Three of the identified cytomegalovirus-associated TCR beta chains were confirmed in vitro to be specific for cytomegalovirus antigens. The classifier was reported to diagnose cytomegalovirus status with high specificity and sensitivity in both the original cohort and the validation cohort. An association between a missense DCLRE1C variant and V-gene and J-gene trimming of TCR beta chains was found in a later genetic analysis and replicated in an independent cohort. The only immune exposure information available for the cohort was CMV serostatus. Across donors, most TCR sequences were observed very rarely, whereas some public TCRs were present in many individuals. Because counts were too low, approximately 18 rarely observed V segments, including chromosome 9 orphons, were excluded from the earlier analysis of around 590 of the donors. Broadly in line with IMGT annotations, most TCR beta V segments showed up in productive rearrangements about 87% or about 30% of the time in an earlier analysis of around 600 of the donors. A later genetic analysis reported fewer N-insertions in productive TCRs among donors in an Asian-associated ancestry cluster than the roughly 700-donor mean. Sequencing depth was assumed to be roughly uniform across donors in the presence/absence analyses, though that assumption may not hold. A group of highly shared sequence variants was considered likely to be a technical artifact of the sequencing pipeline. Correlated functional status among segregating V segments might reflect linkage disequilibrium, but an unknown experimental factor could not be ruled out. HLA typing was unavailable for some donors at each locus, so association tests used only the typed subset. According to a later analysis, TCR association rates differed among HLA loci, with DRB1 alleles showing the most associated TCRs and HLA-C alleles showing the fewest. A total of fewer than 200 TCR beta chains were listed by the study as associated with cytomegalovirus. In a later analysis, most CMV-associated TCR beta chains were found to appear HLA-restricted, with HLA associations seemingly driven largely by CMV exposure. The cohort was sequenced for TCR beta chains only, and without alpha or paired-chain data the features that could be detected were limited. At a false discovery rate of 0.05, a later analysis linked around 15,000 TCR beta sequences to specific HLA alleles. Compared with equally common non-associated chains, HLA-associated TCR beta chains in a later analysis were more clonally expanded and had lower generation probabilities. According to the authors, the approach could potentially be generalized to other disease states and immunological phenotypes. When HLA alleles, especially DR and DQ, strongly co-occurred, TCR associations were difficult to assign to individual alleles.

In total, roughly 670 healthy bone marrow donors made up the cohort. Cohort members were all nominally healthy when sampled, although unrecorded immune exposures were likely present. The donor tested CMV seropositive, placing the donor among the approximately 290 seropositive members of the cohort. A peripheral blood sample was collected from each donor, and TCR beta sequencing was performed on peripheral blood mononuclear cells. The Qiagen DNeasy Blood Extraction Kit was used to extract genomic DNA from the blood cell samples. This clone was seen only a few times. No antigen is known for it. Nothing much larger sits one base from this clone, and base qualities are not available. Library method: the immunoSEQ multiplex PCR assay. For the multiplex PCR, a mixture combining 60 forward primers for TCR Vbeta segments and 13 reverse primers for TCR Jbeta segments was used. A multiplex PCR assay on genomic DNA amplified the CDR3 region of rearranged TCR beta genes. On the Illumina HiSeq System, the amplified TCR beta libraries were sequenced as 87-base-pair reads. In the original analysis: Across the 500 to 700 repertoires, a later analysis counted roughly 77 million unique TCR beta chains, 9.5 million to 13 million of which were shared by at least two donors. Raw reads were error-corrected and collapsed into unique sequences with a nearest-neighbor algorithm that merged closely related sequences to remove PCR and sequencing errors. To assign V, D and J gene segments, CDR3 sequences were aligned to IMGT reference sequences. For a sequence to be retained, a match of at least six nucleotides to both a V gene segment and a J gene segment was required. A rearrangement was called productive if the CDR3 had no stop codons and remained in frame with V and J, and every other rearrangement was called non-productive. CDR3 was defined by IMGT convention, running from the second conserved V-encoded cysteine to the conserved J-encoded phenylalanine. The earlier analysis of a few hundred of the donors excluded any sequence lacking an unambiguous match to a single V gene segment. In an earlier analysis of 450 to 750 of the donors, a V segment was called functional when productive rearrangements were above 56.7%, and segregating when the standard deviation between donors exceeded 5%. To diagnose cytomegalovirus status from the catalog of TCR beta chain sequences, a statistical classification framework was built. V and J gene assignment, in a later analysis, came from comparing TCR nucleotide sequences with IMGT/GENE-DB human TR gene sequences. In a later analysis, CDR3 sequences and most-parsimonious VDJ recombination scenarios were assigned using the TCRdist pipeline. In a later analysis, each TCR beta chain was defined by its CDR3 amino acid sequence together with its V-gene family, and reads lacking a unique V-gene family were excluded. In a later analysis, 450 to 600 highly shared, low-generation-probability nucleotide sequences were removed to address suspected cross-contamination and a sequencing artifact. A later analysis calculated a clonal expansion index for each public chain from normalized within-repertoire ranks of inferred template counts. In a later analysis, generation probabilities were computed using a VDJ recombination model fitted to out-of-frame rearrangements, and the results were checked against IGoR. A later analysis scored TCR-TCR, TCR-HLA and TCR-CMV co-occurrence with hypergeometric tests, applying a repertoire-size bias correction to TCR pairs. In a later analysis, false discovery rates were estimated by permuting HLA or CMV assignments 20 times. In a later analysis, co-occurring TCRs were grouped using DBSCAN, and TCRdist sequence similarity was added for clustering within HLA-allele-positive subsets. Repertoires with fewer than 30,000 or more than 120,000 public chains, plus five repertoires with anomalous nucleotide sharing, were excluded from co-occurrence clustering. Entries here come from immuneACCESS through TCRdb and include only in-frame sequences with V and J called. Some clones fail to appear in such tables; in the studies checked, an unresolved V gene covers under half of the shortfall, and the cause of the remainder is unknown. That table gives V, J and clone size, and the DNA gave D and trimming. Present in this sample are about 130,000 clones, more than 15% of which were seen just once. Clones ranked in the top ten supply about 3% of the sample.

The sequenced sample was PBMCs. This receptor was taken from a female donor in good health and CMV-seropositive.

The CDR3 region has the sequence CASSGYLQGAQGQPQHF. The base sequence is TGTGCCAGCAGCGGTTACCTACAGGGGGCACAAGGGCAGCCCCAGCATTTT. Here the chain combines TRBV5-6 and TRBJ1-5; 9 central bases correspond to TRBD1. CDR1 and CDR2 (SGHDT, YYEEEE) derive from the germline V gene. Clipping removes 4 bases from V and 7 bases from J, with 15 as the unmatched junction base count. Measured from the cysteine to the phenylalanine, the CDR3 is 17 residues long. Of all the DNA, just the CDR3 is kept, 51 bases in frame from base 1.